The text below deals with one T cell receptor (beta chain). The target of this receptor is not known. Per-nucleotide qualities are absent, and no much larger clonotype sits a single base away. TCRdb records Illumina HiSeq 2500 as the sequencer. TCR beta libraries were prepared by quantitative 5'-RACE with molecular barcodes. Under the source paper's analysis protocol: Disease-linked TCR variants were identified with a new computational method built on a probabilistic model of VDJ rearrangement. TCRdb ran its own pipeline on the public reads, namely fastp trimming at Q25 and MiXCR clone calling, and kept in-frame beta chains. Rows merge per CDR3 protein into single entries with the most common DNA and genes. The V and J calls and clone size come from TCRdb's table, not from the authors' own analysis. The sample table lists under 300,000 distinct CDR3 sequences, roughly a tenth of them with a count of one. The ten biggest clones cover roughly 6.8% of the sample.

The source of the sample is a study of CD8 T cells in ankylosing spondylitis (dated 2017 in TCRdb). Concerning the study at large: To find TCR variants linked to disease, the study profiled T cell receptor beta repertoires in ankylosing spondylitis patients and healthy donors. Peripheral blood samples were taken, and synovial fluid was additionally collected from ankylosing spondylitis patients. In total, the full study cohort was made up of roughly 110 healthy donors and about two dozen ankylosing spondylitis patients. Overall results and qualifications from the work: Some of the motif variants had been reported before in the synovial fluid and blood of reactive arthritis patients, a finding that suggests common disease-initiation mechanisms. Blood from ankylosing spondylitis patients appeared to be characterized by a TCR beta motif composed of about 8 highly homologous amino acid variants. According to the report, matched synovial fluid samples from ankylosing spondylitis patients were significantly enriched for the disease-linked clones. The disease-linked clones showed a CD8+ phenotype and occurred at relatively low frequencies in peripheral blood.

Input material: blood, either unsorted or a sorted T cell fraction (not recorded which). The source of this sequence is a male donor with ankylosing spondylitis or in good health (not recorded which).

The CDR3: CASKGRFTDTQYF. The sequenced DNA: TGTGCCAGCAAGGGCAGGTTCACAGATACGCAGTATTTT. The V and J segments used are TRBV2 and TRBJ2-3; a confident D gene designation cannot be given. There are 13 amino acids in the CDR3, from cysteine to phenylalanine inclusive. Kept here is only the CDR3 DNA, which spans 39 bases and is read in frame from base 1. CDR1 and CDR2, looked up from the germline V gene, are SNHLY and FYNNEI. Relative to germline, V is 7 bases shorter and J is 2 bases shorter, with 10 bases between their ends. The reference TRBV2 and TRBJ2-3 proteins fill in what lies around the CDR3, so the full variable domain reads EPEVTQTPSHQVTQMGQEVILRCVPISNHLYFYWYRQILGQKVEFLVSFYNNEISEKSEIFDDQFSVERPDGSNFTLKIRSTKLEDSAMYFCASKGRFTDTQYFGPGTRLTVL.